A single sample gave rise to the 8 T cell receptor beta chains below, sequenced in a study of blood T cells in healthy people across ages. The authors ran a second PCR of about 6 to 11 cycles using a sample-barcoded 5' primer and a J-beta primer mix. TCRdb passed the 5' RACE reads through MiXCR, listing each CDR3 protein once. The sample consists of hundreds of thousands of distinct CDR3 sequences, under 55% of them appearing once. Sequenced: blood. These receptor sequences come from a man aged 55-75 years in good health.

This chain joins TRBV6-6 and TRBJ1-1, with TRBD1 identical over 7 bases. The CDR3 runs to 16 residues. Germline V gives CDR1 MNHNY, CDR2 SVGAGI (reference sequence). The V and J ends lost 6 bases and 3 bases, in that order; junction bases with no gene match: 13. CDR3 nucleotide sequence: TGTGCCAGCAGGCCCGCGGCGACAGGGAAGGACACTGAAGCTTTCTTT. This translates into CASRPAATGKDTEAFF.

This clonotype was seen repeatedly, ten times or more. The chain recombines TRBV5-1 with TRBJ2-7; 7 positions match TRBD1. After removal of 0 bases from V and 3 bases from J, the junction contained 3 bases not matched to a gene. The CDR3 runs to 14 residues. Per the germline V gene, CDR1 is SGHRS and CDR2 is YFSETQ. CDR3 DNA: TGCGCCAGCAGCTTGGGGGACAGCCTCTACGAGCAGTACTTC. Residues: CASSLGDSLYEQYF.

J is TRBJ2-3 and V is TRBV7-8; D is unresolved. Per germline, CDR1 SGHVS and CDR2 FQNEAQ. The CDR3 is made up of 13 amino acids. V lost 4 bases and J lost 5, with 10 bases in between. The CDR3 loop is CASSYLVRDTQYF. CDR3 nucleotide sequence: TGTGCCAGCAGCTACTTAGTACGAGATACGCAGTATTTT.

The CDR3 loop is CATSLYQGNEQFF. CDR3 bases: TGTGCCACATCCCTATATCAGGGGAATGAGCAGTTCTTC. The rearrangement uses TRBV27 and TRBJ2-1; TRBD1 is a possible D gene (6 bases). Germline V gene data show CDR1 as MNHEY and CDR2 as SMNVEV (reference sequence). The V end was cut by 10 bases, the J end by 7 bases, with 17 bases between. CDR3 size: 13 residues.

The rearrangement links TRBV7-9 to TRBJ2-1, with 9 nucleotides matching TRBD1. Germline V lookup: CDR1 SEHNR, CDR2 FQNEAQ (reference sequence). This CDR3 is 17 amino acids long. The V segment lost 3 bases and the J segment 7 bases; nucleotides outside the gene matches: 13. The CDR3 spells CASSLDLRGTGMNEQFF. The CDR3 nucleotides read TGTGCCAGCAGCTTGGACCTCCGGGGGACAGGGATGAATGAGCAGTTCTTC. The full variable domain, in which reference TRBV7-9 and TRBJ2-1 provide the parts outside the CDR3, is DTGVSQNPRHKITKRGQNVTFRCDPISEHNRLYWYRQTLGQGPEFLTYFQNEAQLEKSRLLSDRFSAERPKGSFSTLEIQRTEQGDSAMYLCASSLDLRGTGMNEQFFGPGTRLTVL.

The chain joins TRBV11-2 to TRBJ2-5, with 7 bases aligning to TRBD1. Germline V gives CDR1 SGHAT, CDR2 FQNNGV. CDR3 length: 15 residues. Trimming took 5 bases from V and 11 from J; bases not matched to a gene: 17. The CDR3: CASSHQTRAGGKQYF. For the CDR3, the DNA is TGTGCCAGCAGCCATCAAACGAGGGCAGGGGGTAAGCAGTACTTC.

The chain links TRBV20-1 to TRBJ2-2; 7 bases are a match to TRBD1. There are 14 residues in the CDR3. The ends lost 5 bases at V and 5 bases at J; junction bases unmatched: 8. The germline V gene encodes CDR1 DFQATT and CDR2 SNEGSKA (reference sequence). The CDR3 reads CSAYQGVRTGELFF. For the CDR3, the DNA is TGCAGTGCTTACCAGGGGGTGAGGACCGGGGAGCTGTTTTTT.

V and J are TRBV2 and TRBJ1-1; 7 nucleotides align to TRBD1. The CDR3 length is 12 residues. The V gene end was trimmed by 6 bases and the J gene end by 7 bases; junction bases not matched to a gene: 5. CDR1 SNHLY and CDR2 FYNNEI come from the germline V gene. The CDR3 reads CASRKQGREAFF. The CDR3 DNA is TGTGCCAGCAGGAAACAGGGGCGTGAAGCTTTCTTT.